This T cell receptor beta chain was obtained from a study of spatial heterogeneity in lung cancer. Study overall: In raw reads, more than eight appearances on average were recorded for each unique TCR and UMI combination.

Trimming at V came to 5 bases and at J to 7 bases, leaving 13 bases not matched to a gene. The CDR3 runs 16 residues. From germline, CDR1 is LNHDA and CDR2 SQIVND (reference sequence). Single TCR cDNA molecules each had their own unique molecular identifier. TCRdb used MiXCR to reprocess the 5' RACE reads, holding one entry per CDR3 protein. The data contain 60,000 to 65,000 distinct CDR3 sequences, around 8.2% of them singletons. As to time point: sample taken at primary tumor resection. The sequenced material consisted of unsorted whole RNA from tumor, nontumor lung or frozen PBMC. This clonotype originated in a female donor with early-stage non-small cell lung cancer. This sequence joins TRBV19 and TRBJ2-2, with 7 bases matching TRBD1. The source was PBMCs, collected at surgery. CDR3 in amino acids: CASSPTRTGLNGELFF. The CDR3 DNA reads as TGTGCCAGTAGTCCCACAAGGACAGGCCTCAACGGGGAGCTGTTTTTT.